A selection of T cell receptor beta chains follows, all from one sample in a study of blood T cell repertoires in COVID-19. The assay was immunoSEQ multiplex PCR, and TCRdb's table has in-frame clones only and misses some. This table has under 85,000 clones, less than 90% appearing once. The specimen sequenced was peripheral blood. The receptors come from a man in his fifties with acute or convalescent COVID-19. The CDR3 runs from the conserved cysteine through the conserved F or W. D genes are given only for firm matches. Size is omitted from some rows. Given values are once, few, many or a class for expanded clones.

J	D	size	V	CDR3	DNA
TRBJ2-7	TRBD1	.	TRBV27	CASSSRTGHYEQYF	TGTGCCAGCAGTTCTAGGACAGGGCACTACGAGCAGTACTTC
TRBJ2-3	TRBD1	.	TRBV7-9	CASSLGDRVTDTQYF	TGTGCCAGCAGCTTAGGAGACAGGGTAACAGATACGCAGTATTTT
TRBJ1-4	TRBD1	.	TRBV28	CASRIRQGGKLFF	TGTGCCAGCAGGATTCGACAGGGGGGAAAACTGTTTTTT
TRBJ2-2	TRBD2	.	TRBV7-9	CASSTPRGGLTGELFF	TGTGCCAGCAGCACGCCGCGGGGGGGCCTCACCGGGGAGCTGTTTTTT
TRBJ2-1	.	.	TRBV12-3/TRBV12-4	CASSFFGEQFF	TGTGCCAGCAGTTTCTTCGGTGAGCAGTTCTTC
TRBJ1-3	.	.	TRBV6-5	CASRYGQALSGNTIYF	TGTGCCAGCAGATACGGACAAGCTCTCTCTGGAAACACCATATATTTT
TRBJ2-5	TRBD1	.	TRBV10-3	CAIRGQGSHLQETQYF	TGTGCCATCAGGGGACAGGGCAGCCACCTTCAAGAGACCCAGTACTTC
TRBJ2-1	.	.	TRBV10-2	CASRVAGEQFF	TGCGCCAGCCGGGTCGCGGGGGAGCAGTTCTTC
TRBJ2-3	TRBD2	.	TRBV5-1	CASSLDPLAGVTDTQYF	TGCGCCAGCAGCTTGGACCCCTTAGCGGGAGTTACAGATACGCAGTATTTT
TRBJ1-5	.	.	TRBV5-4	CASSLDSQPQHF	TGTGCCAGCAGCTTAGACAGTCAGCCCCAGCATTTT
TRBJ2-1	TRBD2	.	TRBV19	CASSIDWTSGLPEQFF	TGTGCCAGTAGTATAGATTGGACTAGCGGACTCCCTGAGCAGTTCTTC
TRBJ2-3	TRBD2	.	TRBV5-1	CASSSRLAGSTDTQYF	TGCGCCAGCAGCTCCCGACTAGCGGGGAGCACAGATACGCAGTATTTT
TRBJ1-4	.	.	TRBV30	CAWSLPRGGEKLFF	TGTGCCTGGAGTCTGCCTCGGGGGGGAGAAAAACTGTTTTTT
TRBJ1-5	TRBD1	.	TRBV27	CASSPGQGGNQPQHF	TGTGCCAGCAGCCCCGGACAGGGGGGCAATCAGCCCCAGCATTTT
TRBJ1-1	.	once	TRBV7-2	CASSLVAKDTEAFF	TGTGCCAGCAGCTTAGTAGCCAAGGACACTGAAGCTTTCTTT